This TCR beta chain was sequenced during a study of blood T cell repertoires in COVID-19. Across the whole study: Sites across the United States, Italy and Spain contributed samples from acute and convalescent COVID-19. The cDNA or gDNA used as material had been derived from T cells, B-cell-depleted T cells, or PBMCs.

Authors' analysis steps: Reference gene primer amplification in the assay estimated nucleated cell counts. Here immunoSEQ multiplex PCR was the method, and the copy in TCRdb shows in-frame clones only, minus some. V, J and clone size are those of that table, while D and trimming were read from the DNA. This table holds approximately 230,000 clones, approximately 90% found once. V was pared by 6 bases and J by 14 bases, with 19 bases between. The CDR3 is 12 amino acids. V is TRBV12-3 or TRBV12-4 and J is TRBJ1-1, with a possible D match to TRBD1 (5 bases). The sequencing sample was made of peripheral blood. The TCR comes from a man aged 30-40 years who had recovered from COVID-19. CDR3 nucleotides: TGTGCCAGCAGCTTCGGGACTCAAAGTAAATTCTTT. Its protein product is CASSFGTQSKFF.